Sequencing of this TCR beta chain was carried out in a study of T cell repertoires in cytomegalovirus infection. As for the study in general: From public TCR beta signatures came an indication of both CMV infection and matching HLA type. Findings of the study overall: HLA-C-restricted CMV-specific TCR beta clonotypes were dominant in the ex vivo response. There were carriers of CMV plus the relevant HLA, and cumulative public TCR beta family frequency identified them.

The V end lost 11 bases, the J end lost 2 bases, and 13 bases lay between the germline ends. CDR1 is SNHLY, CDR2 FYNNEI, per germline. This CDR3 is 14 amino acids long. To note about this clonotype: Its antigen is unidentified.

TCRdb analysed the reads with MiXCR anew, one entry per CDR3 protein. The sample yields around 450,000 distinct CDR3 sequences, 25% to 40% seen once. The sequenced material came from PBMCs. The chain is built from TRBV2 and TRBJ1-6, with TRBD1 as a possible D gene (6 bases). This sequence originates from a human donor in good health (CMV status not recorded). Some clones in this sample may be carry-over from other donors' samples. As DNA, the CDR3 is TGTGCCTGTGGTCGGGGGCCCTATAATTCACCCCTCCACTTT. Translating gives CACGRGPYNSPLHF.